This TCR beta chain is from a study of cytomegalovirus exposure and HLA in healthy donors. Study overall: Among the 350 to 500 donors who were genotyped, around 77% fell in the genetic ancestry cluster that is associated with self-reported Caucasian donors. The study, taken as a whole, reports: Further analysis was carried out later, and it showed several of the most significant clusters appearing linked to common viral pathogens. Cytomegalovirus status was reportedly diagnosed by the classifier with high sensitivity and specificity.

The V and J ends lost 5 bases and 2 bases respectively, with 10 bases between them. Germline values: CDR1 SEHNR, CDR2 FQNEAQ (reference sequence). The CDR3 covers 14 residues. In the case of this clone: As yet, its antigen is unknown.

Researchers ran the PCR with 60 Vbeta and 13 Jbeta primers. Clones were read by immunoSEQ multiplex PCR, and TCRdb kept only the in-frame ones, dropping some. The sample contains under 200,000 clones, approximately 80% of which appear only once. The TCR was taken from a male donor in good health and CMV-seropositive. This chain links TRBV7-9 with TRBJ1-5; maybe TRBD1 (5 bases). The sequenced material came from PBMCs. CDR3 sequence: CASSRGGGNQPQHF. DNA for the CDR3: TGTGCCAGCAGCCGCGGGGGGGGCAATCAGCCCCAGCATTTT.